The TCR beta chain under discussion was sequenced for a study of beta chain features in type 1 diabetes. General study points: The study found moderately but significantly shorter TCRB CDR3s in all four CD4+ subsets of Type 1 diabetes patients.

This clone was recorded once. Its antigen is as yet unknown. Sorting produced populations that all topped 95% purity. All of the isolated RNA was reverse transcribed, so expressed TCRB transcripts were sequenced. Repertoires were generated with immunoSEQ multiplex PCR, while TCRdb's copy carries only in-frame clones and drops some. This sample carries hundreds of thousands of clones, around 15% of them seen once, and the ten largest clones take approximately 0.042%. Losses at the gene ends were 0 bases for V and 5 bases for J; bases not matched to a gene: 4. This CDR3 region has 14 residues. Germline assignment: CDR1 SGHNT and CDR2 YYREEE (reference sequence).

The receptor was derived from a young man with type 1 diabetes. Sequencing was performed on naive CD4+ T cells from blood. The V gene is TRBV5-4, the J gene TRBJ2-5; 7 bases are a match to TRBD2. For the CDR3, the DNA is TGTGCCAGCAGCTTGGAGGGAGGGGCCGAGACCCAGTACTTC. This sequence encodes CASSLEGGAETQYF.